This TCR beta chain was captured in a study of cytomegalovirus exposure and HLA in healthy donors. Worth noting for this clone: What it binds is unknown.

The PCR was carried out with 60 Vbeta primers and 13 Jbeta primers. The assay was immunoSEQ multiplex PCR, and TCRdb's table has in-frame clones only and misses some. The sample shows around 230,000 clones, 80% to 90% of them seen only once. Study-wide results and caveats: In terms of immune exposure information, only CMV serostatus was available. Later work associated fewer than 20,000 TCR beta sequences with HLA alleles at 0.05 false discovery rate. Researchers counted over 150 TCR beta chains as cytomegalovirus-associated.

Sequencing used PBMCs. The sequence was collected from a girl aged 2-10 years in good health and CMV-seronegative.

The CDR3 loop is CASSGGTGPGQPQHF. The CDR3 nucleotides are TGTGCCAGCAGTGGGGGGACAGGGCCCGGTCAGCCCCAGCATTTT. The rearrangement links TRBV6-1 to TRBJ1-5; 9 bases line up with TRBD1. The trim removed 4 bases at V and 6 bases at J, leaving 7 bases unmatched. The CDR3 is 15 residues long. CDR1 and CDR2 (germline): MNHNS, SASEGT.